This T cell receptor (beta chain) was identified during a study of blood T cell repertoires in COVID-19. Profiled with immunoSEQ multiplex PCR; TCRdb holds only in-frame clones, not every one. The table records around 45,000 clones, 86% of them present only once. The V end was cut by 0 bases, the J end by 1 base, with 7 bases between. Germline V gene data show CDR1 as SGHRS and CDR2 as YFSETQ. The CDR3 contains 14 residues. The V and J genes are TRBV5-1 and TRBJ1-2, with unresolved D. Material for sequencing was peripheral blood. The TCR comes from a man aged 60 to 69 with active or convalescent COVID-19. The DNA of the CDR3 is TGCGCCAGCAGCTTGGGAGGCGGTAACTATGGCTACACCTTC. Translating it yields CASSLGGGNYGYTF.